This entry lists 32 T cell receptor beta chains sequenced from one sample in a study of beta chain features in type 1 diabetes. Expressed TCRB transcripts were sequenced after all isolated RNA was converted to cDNA. Libraries were prepared by immunoSEQ multiplex PCR; TCRdb keeps only in-frame clonotypes and omits some of them. The sample includes over 150,000 clones, approximately 8.1% of them seen just once. Specimen: central memory CD4+ T cells from blood. The receptors originated from a man younger than 30 in good health.

This clone was found a few times. The chain carries TRBV30 and TRBJ2-5, with D maybe TRBD1 (6 bases). This CDR3 is built from 13 residues. V lost 2 bases and J lost 11, with 18 bases in between. The germline CDR1 and CDR2 sequences are GTSNPN and SVGIG (reference sequence). CDR3 nucleotide sequence: TGTGCCTGGAGTTTGGCAGGGGCGACTGAGCAGTACTTC. Amino acid sequence: CAWSLAGATEQYF.

This clone has a handful of counts. The rearrangement links TRBV15 to TRBJ2-5; 12 bases agree with TRBD2. The CDR3 is made up of 17 amino acids. The V gene end was trimmed by 4 bases and the J gene end by 11 bases; junction bases not matched to a gene: 17. CDR1 is LNHNV, CDR2 YYDKDF, per germline (reference sequence). CDR3 DNA: TGTGCCACCAGCATAGTACGGTCCCTAGCGGGAGGGCGGGAGCAGTACTTC. It codes for CATSIVRSLAGGREQYF.

The rearrangement uses TRBV28 and TRBJ2-3; 9 bases map to TRBD2. The germline V gene has CDR1 MDHEN and CDR2 SYDVKM. The V segment lost 5 bases and the J segment 3 bases; nucleotides outside the gene matches: 12. This CDR3 spans 17 amino acids. CDR3 loop: CASSGPSYSGRTDTQYF. The CDR3, as DNA: TGTGCCAGCAGTGGGCCCTCGTATAGCGGGAGAACAGATACGCAGTATTTT. The full variable domain, completed using reference TRBV28 and TRBJ2-3, is DVKVTQSSRYLVKRTGEKVFLECVQDMDHENMFWYRQDPGLGLRLIYFSYDVKMKEKGDIPEGYSVSREKKERFSLILESASTNQTSMYLCASSGPSYSGRTDTQYFGPGTRLTVL.

Concerning this clone: This sample also contains other DNA sequences that code for the same CDR3. V and J are TRBV25-1 and TRBJ1-2, with D possibly being TRBD1 (6 bases). V was clipped by 2 bases and J by 2 bases, with 9 bases between them. The CDR3 loop spans 14 amino acids. Germline loops: CDR1 MGHDK, CDR2 SYGVNS. The CDR3 DNA is TGTGCCAGCAGTGAACAGGGGTCGAACTATGGCTACACCTTC. As protein: CASSEQGSNYGYTF.

The chain is built from TRBV7-8 and TRBJ2-1; D is possibly TRBD2 (6 bases). V lost 1 base and J 0 bases, leaving 13 bases between the germline ends. CDR3 length: 17 residues. Germline lookup yields CDR1 SGHVS and CDR2 FQNEAQ. The CDR3 nucleotides are TGTGCCAGCAGCTTAGTCGTAGGAGGGATCTCCTACAATGAGCAGTTCTTC. It specifies CASSLVVGGISYNEQFF.

The chain uses TRBV5-1 and TRBJ2-5; D ambiguous. CDR1 is SGHRS and CDR2 is YFSETQ in the germline V gene. The CDR3 contains 11 residues. Trimming removed 4 bases from V and 5 bases from J, with 6 bases in between. The CDR3 bases are TGCGCCAGCAGCGTCAGGGAGACCCAGTACTTC. Translated, it gives CASSVRETQYF.

This chain links TRBV7-2 with TRBJ1-5; perhaps TRBD1 as D (6 bases). In germline, CDR1 is SGHTA, CDR2 FQGNSA. The CDR3 has 15 residues. Trimming left V 4 bases short and J 5 bases short, with 15 bases between. CDR3 sequence (DNA): TGTGCCAGCAGCTGGACGGGGGGGGCCGATCAGCCCCAGCATTTT. Translated, it gives CASSWTGGADQPQHF. Full variable domain (outside the CDR3, taken from reference TRBV7-2 and TRBJ1-5): GAGVSQSPSNKVTEKGKDVELRCDPISGHTALYWYRQSLGQGLEFLIYFQGNSAPDKSGLPSDRFSAERTGGSVSTLTIQRTQQEDSAVYLCASSWTGGADQPQHFGDGTRLSIL.

Many counts were recorded for this clone. V is TRBV6-6 and J is TRBJ2-2; possibly TRBD2 for D (5 bases). Looked up from germline, CDR1 is MNHNY and CDR2 is SVGAGI (reference sequence). The CDR3 sequence is 14 residues long. Trimming shortened V by 7 bases and J by 4 bases, and 13 bases separated the two germline ends. The CDR3 is CASNPGRSTGELFF. In DNA, the CDR3 is TGTGCCAGCAACCCGGGAAGGTCCACCGGGGAGCTGTTTTTT.

The J gene is TRBJ2-7, the V gene TRBV5-5; D possibly corresponds to TRBD1 (6 bases). The germline CDR1 and CDR2 sequences are SGHKS and YYEKEE (reference sequence). V lost 6 bases, J lost 2 bases, and 12 bases lay in between. The CDR3 length is 13 residues. This CDR3 reads CASTGTLPYEQYF. CDR3 DNA: TGTGCCAGCACCGGGACATTGCCCTACGAGCAGTACTTC. The complete variable domain, with remaining parts taken from reference TRBV5-5 and TRBJ2-7, reads DAGVTQSPTHLIKTRGQQVTLRCSPISGHKSVSWYQQVLGQGPQFIFQYYEKEERGRGNFPDRFSARQFPNYSSELNVNALLLGDSALYLCASTGTLPYEQYFGPGTRLTVT.

The chain links TRBV5-6 to TRBJ1-5; 7 bases match TRBD1. Per germline, CDR1 SGHDT and CDR2 YYEEEE. The length of the CDR3 is 15 residues. The V and J ends lost 2 bases and 5 bases, in that order; junction bases with no gene match: 7. The CDR3 bases are TGTGCCAGCAGCTTAATTGACAGGGAGGATCAGCCCCAGCATTTT. This gives the protein CASSLIDREDQPQHF. Looking up the rest from reference TRBV5-6 and TRBJ1-5 gives the full variable domain: DAGVTQSPTHLIKTRGQQVTLRCSPKSGHDTVSWYQQALGQGPQFIFQYYEEEERQRGNFPDRFSGHQFPNYSSELNVNALLLGDSALYLCASSLIDREDQPQHFGDGTRLSIL.

This clone was counted between two and nine times. The junction and the germline gene differ at one end; a read error may be behind it. V usage is TRBV28 and J usage is TRBJ2-3, with D hard to call. CDR1 and CDR2 (germline): MDHEN, SYDVKM. The CDR3 extends over 11 amino acids. The CDR3 DNA is TGTGCCAGCAGGGGCACGGATACGCAGTATTTT. The encoded protein is CASRGTDTQYF.

This clone was counted a few times. The chain has TRBV7-3 and TRBJ2-1, with no clear D. Germline lookup yields CDR1 SGHTA and CDR2 FQGTGA. V was clipped by 5 bases and J by 9 bases, with 14 bases between them. This CDR3 contains 13 residues. CDR3 sequence (DNA): TGTGCCAGCAGCCGCAACGAGCTCGGTGAGCAGTTCTTC. It codes for CASSRNELGEQFF.

This clone turned up a few times. V usage is TRBV7-6 and J usage is TRBJ1-2; 9 bases fit TRBD1. This CDR3 is built from 15 residues. J gave up 4 bases and V 5 bases, and 8 bases lay outside the gene matches. Germline V gives CDR1 SGHVS, CDR2 FNYEAQ. The CDR3 region is CASSAGTGRSYGYTF. CDR3 nucleotide sequence: TGTGCCAGCAGCGCCGGGACAGGGAGGAGCTATGGCTACACCTTC.

This clone was seen a few times. The CDR3 coding sequence is TGTGCCAGCAGTACTACAGGGTCTGGGCAAGAGACCCAGTACTTC. This sequence encodes CASSTTGSGQETQYF. The chain recombines TRBV28 with TRBJ2-5; possibly TRBD1 for D (6 bases). Looked up from germline, CDR1 is MDHEN and CDR2 is SYDVKM. The germline V and J ends were trimmed by 5 bases and 2 bases, with 15 bases remaining between them. The CDR3 length is 15 residues. Based on the CDR3 plus reference TRBV28 and TRBJ2-5, the full variable domain is DVKVTQSSRYLVKRTGEKVFLECVQDMDHENMFWYRQDPGLGLRLIYFSYDVKMKEKGDIPEGYSVSREKKERFSLILESASTNQTSMYLCASSTTGSGQETQYFGPGTRLLVL.

This clone was seen more than once but under ten times. The same CDR3 is also encoded by other DNA sequences in this sample. This chain joins TRBV28 and TRBJ1-2; tentatively, D is TRBD1 (5 bases). CDR1 MDHEN and CDR2 SYDVKM come from the germline V gene. The CDR3 sequence is 13 residues long. The germline V and J ends were trimmed by 6 bases and 2 bases, with 10 bases remaining between them. Written as DNA, the CDR3 is TGTGCCAGCAGGCTCGGGGGGAACTATGGCTACACCTTC. The encoded protein is CASRLGGNYGYTF.

About this clone: A read error may produce the germline difference seen at one junction end. This chain uses TRBV7-7 with TRBJ2-1; 10 bases map to TRBD2. The length of the CDR3 is 15 residues. Germline CDR1 and CDR2: SSHAT and FNYEAQ (reference sequence). CDR3 sequence (DNA): TGTGCTAGCAGCCCCGGGACTAGCGTCTACAATGAGCAGTTCTTC. Translation gives CASSPGTSVYNEQFF.

This clone has a single count. This sequence joins TRBV19 and TRBJ1-2, with TRBD1 matching 7 bases. The CDR3 is made up of 14 amino acids. V was pared by 6 bases and J by 4 bases, with 8 bases of the junction left unmatched. CDR1 LNHDA and CDR2 SQIVND come from the germline V gene (reference sequence). CDR3 residues: CASRTGQALYGYTF. Written as DNA, the CDR3 is TGTGCCAGTAGGACCGGACAGGCCCTCTATGGCTACACCTTC.

The CDR3 sequence is CASSYGGNQPQHF. The CDR3 coding sequence is TGTGCCAGCAGTTACGGGGGGAATCAGCCCCAGCATTTT. The gene calls are TRBV6-5 and TRBJ1-5, with a weak D call TRBD1 (5 bases). The V and J ends lost 2 bases and 4 bases respectively, with 6 bases between them. Germline assignment: CDR1 MNHEY and CDR2 SVGAGI. CDR3 size: 13 residues.

This clone has only a few counts. J is TRBJ1-2 and V is TRBV28; TRBD1 agrees at 8 bases. Trimming at V came to 6 bases and at J to 6 bases, leaving 6 bases not matched to a gene. The CDR3 is 13 residues long. Germline loops: CDR1 MDHEN, CDR2 SYDVKM. The CDR3 sequence is CASSRTGRNGYTF. The CDR3 DNA sequence: TGTGCCAGCAGCCGGACAGGGAGGAATGGCTACACCTTC.

This clone has only a few counts. The rearrangement uses TRBV28 and TRBJ1-6; D possibly corresponds to TRBD1 (5 bases). This CDR3 has 16 residues. Germline lookup yields CDR1 MDHEN and CDR2 SYDVKM. V shed 10 bases and J shed 0 bases, with 16 bases lying between them. The CDR3 reads CATIGGGSSYNSPLHF. For the CDR3, the DNA is TGTGCCACCATCGGGGGGGGGAGCTCCTATAATTCACCCCTCCACTTT.

This clone was found many times. The chain uses TRBV5-4 and TRBJ2-5, with 10 bases that match TRBD2. The J segment lost 2 bases and the V segment lost 4 bases, leaving 5 bases of the junction unmatched. Germline CDR1 is SGHNT and CDR2 is YYREEE (reference sequence). This CDR3 comprises 15 residues. CDR3 amino acids: CASSASGSPQETQYF. Written as DNA, the CDR3 is TGTGCCAGCAGCGCTAGCGGGAGCCCACAAGAGACCCAGTACTTC.

V usage is TRBV11-2 and J usage is TRBJ2-7; TRBD1 aligns across 8 bases. The CDR3 extends over 15 amino acids. Germline CDR1 SGHAT, CDR2 FQNNGV. V dropped 2 bases and J dropped 3; count of bases not matched to a gene: 6. CDR3 coding DNA: TGTGCCAGCAGCTTACTGCAGGGGGCAAGCTACGAGCAGTACTTC. This gives the protein CASSLLQGASYEQYF.

There are a few counts of this clone. The V gene is TRBV11-2, the J gene TRBJ2-3, with D perhaps TRBD1 (6 bases). Between the trimmed V and J ends, which lost 4 bases and 10 bases, there was a span of 12 bases. The CDR3 length is 12 residues. Germline V gene sequence: CDR1 SGHAT, CDR2 FQNNGV. The CDR3 loop reads CASSSEAGAQYF. The CDR3 bases are TGTGCCAGCAGCTCAGAGGCAGGGGCGCAGTATTTT.

The chain links TRBV19 to TRBJ1-3; tentative D call: TRBD1 (6 bases). The CDR3 runs 15 residues. Trimming pared 7 bases from V and 0 bases from J, leaving 13 bases between. The germline CDR1 and CDR2 sequences are LNHDA and SQIVND (reference sequence). The CDR3 is CASTLGHFSGNTIYF. The CDR3 coding sequence is TGTGCCAGTACCCTGGGACACTTCTCTGGAAACACCATATATTTT.

This clone came up many times. The V gene is TRBV4-2, the J gene TRBJ1-5; tentatively, D is TRBD1 (5 bases). V dropped 0 bases and J dropped 1 base, with 13 bases sitting between them. This CDR3 contains 17 residues. Germline values: CDR1 LGHNA, CDR2 YNFKEQ. CDR3 in amino acids: CASSQDRGGGSNQPQHF. The DNA for the CDR3 is TGTGCCAGCAGCCAAGATCGGGGGGGTGGGAGCAATCAGCCCCAGCATTTT.

A few counts support this clone. The chain employs TRBV25-1 and TRBJ1-4, with 9 bases aligning to TRBD1. Unmatched junction bases numbered 10, after V lost 4 bases and J lost 7 bases. CDR3 length equals 16 residues. Germline loops: CDR1 MGHDK, CDR2 SYGVNS. The CDR3, as DNA: TGTGCCAGCAGTGGCTCCGGGACAGGGTATAGTGAAAAACTGTTTTTT. This sequence encodes CASSGSGTGYSEKLFF.

The V and J genes are TRBV5-6 and TRBJ2-7; TRBD1 agrees at 8 bases. Trimming at V came to 1 base and at J to 4 bases, leaving 13 bases not matched to a gene. Germline CDR1 SGHDT, CDR2 YYEEEE. The CDR3 has 17 residues. The CDR3 is CASSLLLKQGGSYEQYF. In DNA form, the CDR3 reads TGTGCCAGCAGCTTGTTGCTGAAACAGGGGGGTTCGTACGAGCAGTACTTC.

The J gene is TRBJ1-2, the V gene TRBV19, with D possibly TRBD1 on 5 matching bases. This CDR3 is 14 amino acids long. With 4 bases removed from V and 8 bases from J, the gap between germline ends came to 17 bases. CDR1 is LNHDA and CDR2 is SQIVND in the germline V gene (reference sequence). For the CDR3, the DNA is TGTGCCAGTAGTAAACTAAGCCAGGGACTCGGCTACACCTTC. Protein: CASSKLSQGLGYTF.

The chain carries TRBV10-3 and TRBJ1-3, with a tentative D call TRBD1 (6 bases). Germline V gene data show CDR1 as ENHRY and CDR2 as SYGVKD. This CDR3 has 14 amino acids. Deletions cut 4 bases from V and 2 bases from J, with 9 bases between. The CDR3: CAISARTAGNTIYF. In DNA form, the CDR3 reads TGTGCCATCAGTGCCAGGACAGCTGGAAACACCATATATTTT.

This clone was observed a handful of times. The V call is TRBV29-1, the J call TRBJ1-1, with D tentatively TRBD1 (5 bases). V shed 4 bases and J shed 1 base, with 10 bases lying between them. CDR1 and CDR2 from the germline V gene are SQVTM and ANQGSEA. The CDR3 extends over 13 amino acids. This chain's CDR3 is CSVGLGGNTEAFF. In DNA, the CDR3 is TGCAGCGTTGGCTTGGGGGGGAACACTGAAGCTTTCTTT.

This chain links TRBV10-3 with TRBJ2-2, with TRBD2 identical over 7 bases. This CDR3 has 14 residues. Trimming at V came to 7 bases and at J to 0 bases, leaving 2 bases not matched to a gene. Germline CDR1 reads ENHRY; CDR2 reads SYGVKD. The CDR3 loop reads CAIKTSANTGELFF. CDR3 in DNA: TGTGCCATCAAAACTAGCGCGAACACCGGGGAGCTGTTTTTT.

V and J are TRBV6-5 and TRBJ1-5; D gene uncertain. The CDR3 has 13 amino acids. V was shortened by 4 bases and J by 7 bases, with 11 bases between the two germline ends. The germline V gene encodes CDR1 MNHEY and CDR2 SVGAGI. The CDR3 protein is CASSSRGNQPQHF. CDR3 coding DNA: TGTGCCAGCAGTTCACGGGGTAACCAGCCCCAGCATTTT.